A selection of T cell receptor beta chains follows, all from one sample in a study of beta chain features in type 1 diabetes. Only in-frame clones appear in the TCRdb table, and some are missing; sequencing was by immunoSEQ multiplex PCR. The sample contains 680,000 or so clones, about a sixth of which appear only once. Sequencing used naive CD4+ T cells from blood. Receptors originate from a man between 18 and 29 years old in good health. Both conserved end residues are part of each CDR3. D genes are given only for firm matches. Expanded clones are given a class, and other clones once, few, many or no size at all.

.	TRBJ2-1	few	TRBV7-7	CASSGQRDSEQFF	TGTGCCAGCAGCGGACAGCGGGACTCAGAGCAGTTCTTC
TRBD1	TRBJ1-2	.	TRBV6-1	CASSEQGGLNYGYTF	TGTGCCAGCAGTGAACAGGGGGGACTTAACTATGGCTACACCTTC
.	TRBJ1-2	.	TRBV18	CASSPRDPGMDGYTF	TGTGCCAGCTCACCTCGGGACCCCGGGATGGACGGCTACACCTTC
TRBD1	TRBJ2-7	few	TRBV6-5	CASRGTGTGGDEQYF	TGTGCCAGCAGGGGTACCGGGACAGGGGGCGACGAGCAGTACTTC
.	TRBJ2-5	.	TRBV27	CASIERGTQYF	TGTGCCAGCATAGAACGGGGGACCCAGTACTTC
.	TRBJ1-5	few	TRBV10-3	CAIGENQPQHF	TGTGCCATCGGGGAGAATCAGCCCCAGCATTTT
.	TRBJ1-1	.	TRBV18	CASSPPFTNTEAFF	TGTGCCAGCTCACCACCATTCACGAACACTGAAGCTTTCTTT
TRBD1	TRBJ2-5	.	TRBV11-1	CASSPLGQSQETQYF	TGTGCCAGCAGCCCCCTGGGACAGTCCCAAGAGACCCAGTACTTC
.	TRBJ2-2	.	TRBV19	CASSRGAGVTNTGELFF	TGTGCCAGTAGTAGGGGAGCCGGAGTTACCAACACCGGGGAGCTGTTTTTT
.	TRBJ1-2	few	TRBV7-9	CASSFAGNYGYTF	TGTGCCAGCAGCTTCGCAGGAAACTATGGCTACACCTTC
.	TRBJ1-6	few	TRBV15	CATSRAGGSSYNSPLHF	TGTGCCACCAGCAGAGCGGGGGGGAGCTCCTATAATTCACCCCTCCACTTT
TRBD1	TRBJ1-2	few	TRBV30	CAWSRDRPNYGYTF	TGTGCCTGGAGCAGGGACAGACCTAACTATGGCTACACCTTC
.	TRBJ2-2	few	TRBV5-1	CASSSGASGTGELFF	TGCGCCAGCAGCTCAGGGGCGTCGGGGACCGGGGAGCTGTTTTTT
.	TRBJ2-5	many	TRBV5-1	CASSLQETQYF	TGCGCCAGCAGCCTACAAGAGACCCAGTACTTC
.	TRBJ1-1	few	TRBV29-1	CSVERSSREGTEAFF	TGCAGCGTTGAACGATCCTCCAGGGAGGGCACTGAAGCTTTCTTT
.	TRBJ2-7	.	TRBV7-9	CASSPNYSYEQYF	TGTGCCAGCAGCCCCAACTACTCCTACGAGCAGTACTTC
.	TRBJ2-7	few	TRBV19	CASSGGRGYEQYF	TGTGCCAGTTCGGGGGGCCGTGGGTACGAGCAGTACTTC
.	TRBJ2-7	few	TRBV6-5	CASRKDNSYEQYF	TGTGCCAGCAGAAAGGACAATTCCTACGAGCAGTACTTC
.	TRBJ1-2	few	TRBV20-1	CSARDRGGYTF	TGCAGTGCTAGAGATCGTGGTGGCTACACCTTC
.	TRBJ1-2	.	TRBV6-5	CASKENSGYTF	TGTGCCAGCAAAGAGAACAGTGGCTACACCTTC
.	TRBJ1-4	few	TRBV7-8	CASRTGTGANEKLFF	TGTGCCAGCAGGACGGGGACGGGAGCTAATGAAAAACTGTTTTTT
.	TRBJ2-2	.	TRBV28	CASSLEGPLELFF	TGTGCCAGCAGTTTAGAAGGCCCATTGGAGCTGTTTTTT
.	TRBJ1-6	once	TRBV4-3	CASSQEGRYSPLHF	TGCGCCAGCAGCCAAGAAGGCAGATATTCACCCCTCCACTTT
.	TRBJ1-2	few	TRBV5-1	CASSLDRGDYGYTF	TGCGCCAGCAGCTTGGACCGAGGAGACTATGGCTACACCTTC
TRBD1	TRBJ1-1	once	TRBV6-5	CASSRVGTANTEAFF	TGTGCCAGCAGCCGGGTAGGGACAGCCAACACTGAAGCTTTCTTT
.	TRBJ2-7	.	TRBV5-4	CASSKNGPAYEQYF	TGTGCCAGCAGCAAAAATGGACCAGCCTACGAGCAGTACTTC
.	TRBJ2-2	few	TRBV27	CASSLFTRNTGELFF	TGTGCCAGCAGTTTATTCACCCGGAACACCGGGGAGCTGTTTTTT